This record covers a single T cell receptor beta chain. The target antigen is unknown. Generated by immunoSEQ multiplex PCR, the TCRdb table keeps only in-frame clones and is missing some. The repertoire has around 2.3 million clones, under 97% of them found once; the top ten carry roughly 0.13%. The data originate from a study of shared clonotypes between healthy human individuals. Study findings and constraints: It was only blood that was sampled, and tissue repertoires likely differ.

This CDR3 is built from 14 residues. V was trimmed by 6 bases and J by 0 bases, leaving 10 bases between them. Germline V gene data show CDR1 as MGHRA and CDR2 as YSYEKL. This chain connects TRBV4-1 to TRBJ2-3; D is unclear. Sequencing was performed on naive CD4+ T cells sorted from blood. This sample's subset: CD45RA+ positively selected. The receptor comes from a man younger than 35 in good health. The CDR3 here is CASRPSGSTDTQYF. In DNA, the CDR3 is TGCGCCAGCAGACCCTCTGGGAGCACAGATACGCAGTATTTT.